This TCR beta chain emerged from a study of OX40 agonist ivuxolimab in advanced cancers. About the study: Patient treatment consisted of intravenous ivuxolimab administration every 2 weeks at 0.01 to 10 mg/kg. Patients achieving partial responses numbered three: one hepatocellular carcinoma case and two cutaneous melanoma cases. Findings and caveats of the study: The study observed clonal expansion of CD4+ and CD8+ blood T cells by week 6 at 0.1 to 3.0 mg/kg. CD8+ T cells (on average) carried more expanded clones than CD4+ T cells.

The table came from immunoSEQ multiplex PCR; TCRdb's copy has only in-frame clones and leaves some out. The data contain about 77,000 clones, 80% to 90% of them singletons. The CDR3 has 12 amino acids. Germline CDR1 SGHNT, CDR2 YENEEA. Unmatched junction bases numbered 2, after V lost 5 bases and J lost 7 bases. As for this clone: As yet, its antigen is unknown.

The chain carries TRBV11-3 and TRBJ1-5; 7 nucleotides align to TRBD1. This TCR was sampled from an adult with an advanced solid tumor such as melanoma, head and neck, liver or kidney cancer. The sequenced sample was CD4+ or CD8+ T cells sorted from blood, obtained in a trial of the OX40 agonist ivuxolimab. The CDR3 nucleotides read TGTGCCAGCAGCACAGGGGAACAGCCCCAGCATTTT. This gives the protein CASSTGEQPQHF.